This TCR beta chain came from a study of CD8 T cells in ankylosing spondylitis. In making TCR beta libraries, quantitative 5'-RACE with molecular barcodes was used. TCRdb analysed the 5' RACE reads with MiXCR anew, one entry per CDR3 protein. The sample lists about 250,000 distinct CDR3 sequences, 20% to 30% occurring once. Many counts were recorded for this clonotype. The sequence came from a male donor with ankylosing spondylitis or in good health (not recorded which). Sample: blood, either unsorted or a sorted T cell fraction (not recorded which).

The CDR3 coding sequence is TGCAGTGCTAGAGTGGGGCCGAGCACAGATACGCAGTATTTT. It is translated as CSARVGPSTDTQYF. The chain uses TRBV20-1 and TRBJ2-3; D is possibly TRBD1 (5 bases). Looked up from germline, CDR1 is DFQATT and CDR2 is SNEGSKA (reference sequence). V was shortened by 1 base and J by 0 bases, with 8 bases between the two germline ends. The length of the CDR3 is 14 residues.